The text below deals with one T cell receptor (beta chain). Its antigen is not identified. The sample comes from a study of monozygotic twins with inflammatory bowel disease. General study findings and limits: The authors could not tell different T cell subtypes apart.

Per individual sample, eight separate reactions were used to make cDNA. TCRdb re-called the 5' RACE reads and catalogs CDR3 proteins one per entry, DNA excluded. This specimen shows around 230,000 distinct CDR3 sequences; the ten leading clones hold less than 2%. The CDR3 covers 18 residues. Germline CDR1 reads KGHSH; CDR2 reads LQKENI. This clonotype was obtained from a human donor with ulcerative colitis or Crohn's disease, or a healthy co-twin of an affected twin (not recorded which). Sequenced: blood. This chain connects TRBV18 to TRBJ2-7; TCRdb names TRBD2, which stays unverified in the absence of DNA. This chain's CDR3 is CASSAAPGLAGTTYEQYF.